What follows are 22 T cell receptor beta chains derived from one specimen sequenced in a study of follicular helper T cells after annual influenza vaccination. Sample time point: 2015-2016 season, pre-vaccination. TCRdb keeps only in-frame clones here, not all; method: immunoSEQ multiplex PCR. Here the sample spans approximately 5,100 clones, around four fifths being singletons. Source: CXCR5- memory CD4+ T cells sorted from blood, taken on the day of influenza vaccination. The receptors here all came from an adult who received the influenza vaccine.

This clone was seen only once. This chain uses TRBV30 with TRBJ2-3; TRBD1 matches at 9 bases. Germline V gene sequence: CDR1 GTSNPN, CDR2 SVGIG (reference sequence). The CDR3 is 15 amino acids. Unmatched junction bases numbered 3, after V lost 1 base and J lost 1 base. CDR3 DNA: TGTGCCTGGAGTGGGTACAGGGGGCGCACAGATACGCAGTATTTT. This sequence encodes CAWSGYRGRTDTQYF.

The rearrangement uses TRBV6-1 and TRBJ1-1; D gene unclear. Trimming left V 1 base short and J 3 bases short, with 18 bases between. The germline gives CDR1 MNHNS, CDR2 SASEGT. The CDR3 spans 17 residues. The CDR3 sequence is CASSEVGSLGWDTEAFF. The CDR3 DNA sequence: TGTGCCAGCAGTGAAGTCGGCAGCCTAGGATGGGACACTGAAGCTTTCTTT.

The chain links TRBV11-1 to TRBJ2-2, with D possibly TRBD1 on 6 matching bases. The germline gives CDR1 SGHAT, CDR2 FQDESV (reference sequence). The CDR3 is 13 amino acids. V lost 4 bases to trimming and J lost 7 bases, with 10 bases between them. This CDR3 reads CASSSGVGGELFF. CDR3 nucleotide sequence: TGTGCCAGCAGCTCAGGGGTCGGCGGGGAGCTGTTTTTT.

This clone was recorded only once. This chain uses TRBV14 with TRBJ2-7, with D unresolved. The germline gives CDR1 SGHDN, CDR2 FVKESK. V shed 1 base and J shed 5 bases, with 12 bases lying between them. The CDR3 consists of 14 residues. CDR3 nucleotide sequence: TGTGCCAGCAGCCAAGCCGGCAGGCTGGACGAGCAGTACTTC. Protein product: CASSQAGRLDEQYF.

This chain links TRBV14 with TRBJ1-1; D may be TRBD1 (5 bases). The CDR3 covers 14 residues. V gave up 5 bases and J gave up 1 base, with 11 bases separating them. Germline loops: CDR1 SGHDN, CDR2 FVKESK. CDR3 sequence: CASSSGMGNTEAFF. The CDR3 DNA follows: TGTGCCAGCAGCTCAGGGATGGGGAACACTGAAGCTTTCTTT.

This clone was counted a few times. The chain recombines TRBV5-1 with TRBJ2-1; D is unresolved. V lost 7 bases and J 0 bases, leaving 8 bases between the germline ends. CDR1 is SGHRS, CDR2 YFSETQ, per germline. The CDR3 totals 13 residues. In nucleotides, the CDR3 is TGCGCCAGCGCTGACGGCTCCTACAATGAGCAGTTCTTC. Protein: CASADGSYNEQFF.

The chain links TRBV11-2 to TRBJ2-7, with D hard to call. V was trimmed by 5 bases and J by 8 bases, leaving 28 bases between them. There are 17 residues in the CDR3. Looked up from germline, CDR1 is SGHAT and CDR2 is FQNNGV. This CDR3 is CASSPLKGSSLGRKQYF. The CDR3 DNA reads as TGTGCCAGCAGCCCCCTCAAGGGATCAAGCCTAGGTAGAAAGCAGTACTTC. The full variable domain, in which reference TRBV11-2 and TRBJ2-7 provide the parts outside the CDR3, is EAGVAQSPRYKIIEKRQSVAFWCNPISGHATLYWYQQILGQGPKLLIQFQNNGVVDDSQLPKDRFSAERLKGVDSTLKIQPAKLEDSAVYLCASSPLKGSSLGRKQYFGPGTRLTVT.

This clone was detected only once. In DNA, the CDR3 is TGTGCCAGCACCGCCCAGGGCAATCAGCCCCAGCATTTT. It translates to CASTAQGNQPQHF. The chain combines TRBV28 with TRBJ1-5; no clear D gene. CDR1 is MDHEN and CDR2 is SYDVKM in the germline V gene. Trimming took 7 bases from V and 2 from J, leaving 9 bases between them. This CDR3 has 13 residues.

This sequence joins TRBV4-2 and TRBJ2-7; 9 bases are shared with TRBD2. V lost 3 bases and J lost 5; bases outside the gene matches: 5. CDR1 and CDR2 (germline): LGHNA, YNFKEQ. This CDR3 spans 14 amino acids. The chain's CDR3 is CASSHGSGSNEQYF. The CDR3, as DNA: TGTGCCAGCAGCCATGGTAGCGGGAGCAACGAGCAGTACTTC.

This clone was recorded only once. The V gene is TRBV6-6, the J gene TRBJ2-5; no clear D gene. CDR1 is MNHNY, CDR2 SVGAGI, per germline (reference sequence). CDR3 size: 11 residues. Trimming stripped 2 bases from V and 5 bases from J, with 3 bases between. The CDR3 sequence: CASSYGETQYF. In nucleotides, the CDR3 is TGTGCCAGCAGTTACGGCGAGACCCAGTACTTC.

This clone was found a few times. The chain uses TRBV6-5 and TRBJ1-6; no reliable D call. The V gene lost 9 bases and the J gene lost 10 bases, with 19 bases spanning the gap. The CDR3 is 14 residues long. The germline CDR1 and CDR2 sequences are MNHEY and SVGAGI. Here the CDR3 DNA reads TGTGCCAGTTCTACCCGGCGGTCTGGGTCACCCCTCCACTTT. Encoded protein: CASSTRRSGSPLHF.

J is TRBJ2-3 and V is TRBV28; weak D call: TRBD1 (7 bases). The CDR3 has 16 residues. The ends were cut back, 7 bases at V and 0 bases at J, with 17 bases in the middle. Germline CDR1 and CDR2: MDHEN and SYDVKM. The CDR3 region has the DNA TGTGCCAGCACCCCTTCAGGGGGGTTAAGCACAGATACGCAGTATTTT. Amino acid sequence: CASTPSGGLSTDTQYF.

V usage is TRBV19 and J usage is TRBJ1-2; D is possibly TRBD1 (6 bases). CDR3 length: 12 residues. Germline V gene data show CDR1 as LNHDA and CDR2 as SQIVND (reference sequence). Trimming pared 4 bases from V and 6 bases from J, leaving 9 bases between. The CDR3: CASSTTGHGYTF. CDR3 nucleotides: TGTGCCAGTAGTACCACAGGGCATGGCTACACCTTC.

This clone has just a few counts. The genes are TRBV5-4 and TRBJ2-2, with 12 positions matching TRBD2. Losses at the gene ends were 4 bases for V and 4 bases for J; bases not matched to a gene: 8. The CDR3 spans 17 residues. In germline, CDR1 is SGHNT, CDR2 YYREEE (reference sequence). The CDR3 protein is CASSARLAGVSTGELFF. The DNA for the CDR3 is TGTGCCAGCAGCGCGCGACTAGCGGGAGTTTCCACCGGGGAGCTGTTTTTT.

This chain uses TRBV18 with TRBJ1-4, with 9 bases fitting TRBD1. Germline CDR1 and CDR2: KGHSH and LQKENI. The V gene end was trimmed by 5 bases and the J gene end by 10 bases; junction bases not matched to a gene: 5. CDR3 length: 13 amino acids. As DNA, the CDR3 is TGTGCCAGCTCAGGACAGGGACAGGGAAAACTGTTTTTT. Its protein is CASSGQGQGKLFF. The full variable domain, completed using reference TRBV18 and TRBJ1-4, is NAGVMQNPRHLVRRRGQEARLRCSPMKGHSHVYWYRQLPEEGLKFMVYLQKENIIDESGMPKERFSAEFPKEGPSILRIQQVVRGDSAAYFCASSGQGQGKLFFGSGTQLSVL.

This clone has a single count. The chain carries TRBV5-6 and TRBJ1-3; 12 bases are shared with TRBD1. Germline V CDR1 and CDR2: SGHDT, YYEEEE. The CDR3 contains 18 residues. V dropped 4 bases and J dropped 0; count of bases not matched to a gene: 8. The DNA for the CDR3 is TGTGCCAGCAGCCGGGGACAGGGGGCCTTACTCTCTGGAAACACCATATATTTT. This codes for CASSRGQGALLSGNTIYF. The full variable domain, in which reference TRBV5-6 and TRBJ1-3 provide the parts outside the CDR3, is DAGVTQSPTHLIKTRGQQVTLRCSPKSGHDTVSWYQQALGQGPQFIFQYYEEEERQRGNFPDRFSGHQFPNYSSELNVNALLLGDSALYLCASSRGQGALLSGNTIYFGEGSWLTVV.

The CDR3 coding sequence is TGTGCCAGCAGCTTAGATGTGACGGGTGGGAACACTGAAGCTTTCTTT. The encoded protein is CASSLDVTGGNTEAFF. The V gene is TRBV11-2, the J gene TRBJ1-1; D unclear. Per germline, CDR1 SGHAT and CDR2 FQNNGV. This CDR3 has 16 residues. V was trimmed by 0 bases and J by 1 base, leaving 12 bases between them.

The CDR3 spells CSGGTGANEKLFF. The CDR3 nucleotides are TGCAGCGGTGGGACAGGGGCTAATGAAAAACTGTTTTTT. The chain links TRBV29-1 to TRBJ1-4; 10 bases map to TRBD1. After removal of 7 bases from V and 3 bases from J, the junction contained 2 bases not matched to a gene. The CDR3 consists of 13 residues. Looked up from germline, CDR1 is SQVTM and CDR2 is ANQGSEA.

The rearrangement joins TRBV4-2 to TRBJ2-7, with TRBD2 identical over 11 bases. The CDR3 spans 16 residues. Germline V CDR1 and CDR2: LGHNA, YNFKEQ. The V segment lost 4 bases and the J segment 4 bases; nucleotides outside the gene matches: 9. The CDR3 region is CASSPGLAGNTYEQYF. The DNA for the CDR3 is TGTGCCAGCAGCCCCGGACTAGCGGGTAATACTTACGAGCAGTACTTC.

The chain carries TRBV5-6 and TRBJ2-7; possible D gene TRBD1, 7 bases. V was trimmed by 4 bases and J by 3 bases, leaving 17 bases between them. This CDR3 has 15 amino acids. Germline V gene lookup returns CDR1 SGHDT and CDR2 YYEEEE. CDR3 sequence: CASSDFGRGDYEQYF. The CDR3 nucleotides read TGTGCCAGCAGCGACTTCGGCAGGGGGGACTACGAGCAGTACTTC.

V gene TRBV19 combines with J gene TRBJ1-5, with D unclear. V was clipped by 6 bases and J by 1 base, with 13 bases between them. CDR1 and CDR2 from the germline V gene are LNHDA and SQIVND (reference sequence). The length of the CDR3 is 15 residues. The CDR3 sequence: CASRNGGKSNQPQHF. The CDR3 DNA sequence: TGTGCCAGTAGGAATGGCGGGAAGAGCAATCAGCCCCAGCATTTT.

The rearrangement joins TRBV28 to TRBJ2-7, with D unresolved. Per germline, CDR1 MDHEN and CDR2 SYDVKM. This CDR3 region has 12 residues. Trimming stripped 4 bases from V and 2 bases from J, with 6 bases between. The CDR3 protein is CASSYRPYEQYF. CDR3 nucleotide sequence: TGTGCCAGCAGTTATCGGCCCTACGAGCAGTACTTC.